This entry lists 18 T cell receptor beta chains sequenced from one sample in a study of Ad26.COV2.S vaccination and SARS-CoV-2 variants. Treatment of the sample: some 20 received Ad26.COV2.S at low or high dose, single or two shots; 5 received placebo; per-sample allocation not given. Each sample was drawn 63 days after the first injection (of vaccine or placebo). The assay was immunoSEQ multiplex PCR, and TCRdb's table has in-frame clones only and misses some. Of more than 400,000 clones listed, about 92% are singletons. The source material was peripheral blood, sampled in a trial of Ad26.COV2.S vaccine versus placebo. These receptors were collected from a person aged 18 to 59 who received the Ad26.COV2.S COVID-19 vaccine or a placebo.

Only a few counts were recorded for this clone. The V and J genes are TRBV6-2 or TRBV6-3 and TRBJ2-7; the match to TRBD1 covers 8 bases. Per the germline V gene, CDR1 is MNHEY and CDR2 is SVGEGT. The CDR3 is made up of 14 amino acids. V shed 4 bases and J 6 bases; nucleotides not matched to a gene: 8. CDR3 residues: CASSSGQGWVEQYF. The DNA for the CDR3 is TGTGCCAGCAGTTCCGGACAGGGATGGGTCGAGCAGTACTTC.

The chain couples TRBV19 to TRBJ2-1; D call uncertain. CDR3 size: 13 residues. Germline lookup yields CDR1 LNHDA and CDR2 SQIVND (reference sequence). V shed 10 bases and J shed 3 bases, with 13 bases lying between them. DNA for the CDR3: TGTGCCACCGGACCCTTGGGCTACAATGAGCAGTTCTTC. Its protein is CATGPLGYNEQFF.

J is TRBJ2-2 and V is TRBV7-9; TRBD2 is a possible D gene (6 bases). The CDR3 is 14 amino acids. CDR1 and CDR2 (germline): SEHNR, FQNEAQ (reference sequence). V dropped 5 bases and J dropped 7 bases, with 14 bases sitting between them. The CDR3 reads CASSTGGLGGELFF. CDR3 in DNA: TGTGCCAGCAGCACAGGAGGGCTCGGCGGGGAGCTGTTTTTT.

The chain links TRBV7-9 to TRBJ2-6; D is uncertain. The germline CDR1 and CDR2 sequences are SEHNR and FQNEAQ (reference sequence). The CDR3 is 15 residues long. V gave up 4 bases and J gave up 2 bases, with 9 bases separating them. In DNA, the CDR3 is TGTGCCAGCAGCTCCCCCTACCCTGGGGCCAACGTCCTGACTTTC. It yields the protein CASSSPYPGANVLTF.

This clone was detected only once. The CDR3 DNA sequence: TGTGCCAGCAGCTTAGTGAGCGGGGCCAACACTGAAGCTTTCTTT. It encodes CASSLVSGANTEAFF. The chain recombines TRBV7-2 with TRBJ1-1, with D tentatively TRBD1 (5 bases). The germline CDR1 and CDR2 sequences are SGHTA and FQGNSA. The CDR3 is 15 residues long. Deletions cut 1 base from V and 2 bases from J, with 11 bases between.

The chain combines TRBV7-9 with TRBJ2-6, with D possibly matching TRBD1 (5 bases). The CDR3 is made up of 16 amino acids. V dropped 1 base and J dropped 4 bases, with 11 bases sitting between them. CDR1 and CDR2 (germline): SEHNR, FQNEAQ (reference sequence). The CDR3 region is CASSLVPRAGANVLTF. CDR3 nucleotides: TGTGCCAGCAGCTTAGTGCCCAGGGCCGGGGCCAACGTCCTGACTTTC.

The rearrangement joins TRBV5-4 to TRBJ2-5; 7 nucleotides match TRBD2. The CDR3 runs to 17 residues. Germline V gene sequence: CDR1 SGHNT, CDR2 YYREEE (reference sequence). V lost 2 bases, J lost 5 bases, and 15 bases stayed unmatched. CDR3 amino acids: CASSFPIPSGRGETQYF. In DNA form, the CDR3 reads TGTGCCAGCAGCTTCCCCATACCTAGCGGACGGGGGGAGACCCAGTACTTC.

V and J are TRBV28 and TRBJ2-1; 9 nucleotides match TRBD2. J lost 5 bases, V lost 6 bases, and 8 bases had no gene match. The CDR3 length is 15 residues. Germline V lookup: CDR1 MDHEN, CDR2 SYDVKM. CDR3 coding DNA: TGTGCCAGCAGCACCTTAGCGGGAGATCACAATGAGCAGTTCTTC. Residues: CASSTLAGDHNEQFF.

CDR3 in DNA: TGTGCCAGCAGCAGCCGGGACAGGACCCTTGAGCAGTTCTTC. It is translated as CASSSRDRTLEQFF. The chain couples TRBV5-8 to TRBJ2-1; 8 nucleotides align to TRBD1. Trimming took 4 bases from V and 9 from J; bases not matched to a gene: 9. Per the germline V gene, CDR1 is SGHTS and CDR2 is YDEGEE. This CDR3 is built from 14 residues.

V is TRBV4-3 and J is TRBJ2-1; no firm D call. Germline CDR1 LGHNA, CDR2 YSLEER. CDR3 length equals 14 residues. With 0 bases removed from V and 9 bases from J, the gap between germline ends came to 12 bases. The CDR3 region is CASSQDPRVAEQFF. The CDR3, as DNA: TGCGCCAGCAGCCAAGATCCCCGAGTGGCTGAGCAGTTCTTC.

The chain is built from TRBV7-2 and TRBJ2-3, with 12 bases aligning to TRBD2. Germline V gene data show CDR1 as SGHTA and CDR2 as FQGNSA. V lost 1 base to trimming and J lost 5 bases; unmatched junction nucleotides: 13. The CDR3 loop spans 19 amino acids. The CDR3 region is CASSLVRGPSGRALDTQYF. CDR3 nucleotide sequence: TGTGCCAGCAGCTTAGTACGAGGGCCTAGCGGGAGGGCCTTAGATACGCAGTATTTT.

This clone was observed a single time. The chain links TRBV9 to TRBJ2-1; 7 bases agree with TRBD2. Losses at the gene ends were 7 bases for V and 1 base for J; bases not matched to a gene: 2. Germline V gene data show CDR1 as SGDLS and CDR2 as YYNGEE. The CDR3 covers 13 residues. In DNA, the CDR3 is TGTGCCAGCGAGGGAGGGTCCTACAATGAGCAGTTCTTC. Protein: CASEGGSYNEQFF.

The chain is built from TRBV6-1 and TRBJ1-3; unclear D gene. The CDR3 has 16 amino acids. CDR1 is MNHNS and CDR2 is SASEGT in the germline V gene. V dropped 4 bases and J dropped 0 bases, with 13 bases sitting between them. The CDR3 sequence is CASSGWTPSSGNTIYF. The CDR3 nucleotides are TGTGCCAGCAGTGGCTGGACGCCCAGCTCTGGAAACACCATATATTTT.

The chain recombines TRBV27 with TRBJ2-5; 9 nucleotides line up with TRBD1. Per the germline V gene, CDR1 is MNHEY and CDR2 is SMNVEV (reference sequence). The CDR3 spans 15 residues. The V and J ends lost 4 bases and 5 bases, in that order; junction bases with no gene match: 8. The CDR3 DNA follows: TGTGCCAGCAGTTCCCGACAGGGGGTCGAGGAGACCCAGTACTTC. This codes for CASSSRQGVEETQYF.

This chain joins TRBV19 and TRBJ1-1, with D possibly matching TRBD1 (6 bases). CDR3 size: 14 residues. Germline CDR1 reads LNHDA; CDR2 reads SQIVND (reference sequence). Deletions cut 8 bases from V and 0 bases from J, with 13 bases between. This CDR3 reads CASRGRPVNTEAFF. CDR3 nucleotide sequence: TGTGCCAGTCGGGGGCGACCCGTGAACACTGAAGCTTTCTTT.

The rearrangement links TRBV5-1 to TRBJ2-5, with 11 bases identical to TRBD2. The CDR3 runs to 15 residues. Trimming cost V 9 bases and J 4 bases; bases outside gene matches: 11. The germline V gene has CDR1 SGHRS and CDR2 YFSETQ. CDR3 sequence reads: CATRLAGGPLETQYF. Here the CDR3 DNA reads TGCGCCACCAGGTTAGCGGGAGGGCCCTTAGAGACCCAGTACTTC.

The chain employs TRBV7-9 and TRBJ2-1, with TRBD2 identical over 11 bases. Germline assignment: CDR1 SEHNR and CDR2 FQNEAQ (reference sequence). The CDR3 covers 15 residues. The trim removed 1 base at V and 10 bases at J, leaving 6 bases unmatched. Written as DNA, the CDR3 is TGTGCCAGCAGCTTAGGAACACTAGCGGGAGACGAGCAGTTCTTC. Its translation: CASSLGTLAGDEQFF.

The rearrangement links TRBV11-2 to TRBJ2-1; 7 bases map to TRBD2. There are 16 residues in the CDR3. Trimming took 5 bases from V and 0 from J; bases not matched to a gene: 7. Looked up from germline, CDR1 is SGHAT and CDR2 is FQNNGV. The chain's CDR3 is CASSPLGGSSYNEQFF. The DNA of the CDR3 is TGTGCCAGCAGCCCACTTGGCGGGAGCTCCTACAATGAGCAGTTCTTC.